This record looks at one T cell receptor beta chain sequence and its context. The antigen is undetermined. Healthy bone marrow donors made up the donor group. The J segment lost 2 bases and the V segment lost 7 bases, leaving 5 bases of the junction unmatched. This CDR3 spans 14 amino acids. Germline assignment: CDR1 LNHDA and CDR2 SQIVND (reference sequence). This PCR relied on a set of 60 Vbeta primers and 13 Jbeta primers. Measured with immunoSEQ multiplex PCR; TCRdb has only the in-frame clones, and not every one. Of fewer than 200,000 clones detected, around 82% appear once; the ten largest clones hold about 1.6%. This sample is drawn from a study of cytomegalovirus exposure and HLA in healthy donors. Findings and limits, study-wide: Links to common viral pathogens appeared, in a later analysis, for several of the most significant clusters. Earlier findings revealed that most TCR beta V segments proved productive either about 87% or about 30% of the time. Researchers reported in a later analysis that a missense DCLRE1C variant was tied to TCR beta V- and J-gene trimming.

This chain joins TRBV19 and TRBJ2-1, with TRBD1 identical over 7 bases. The sequence was collected from a male donor in good health and CMV-seronegative. Sequenced material: PBMCs. Written as DNA, the CDR3 is TGTGCCAGTAACAGGGGTACGGCCTACAATGAGCAGTTCTTC. It specifies CASNRGTAYNEQFF.